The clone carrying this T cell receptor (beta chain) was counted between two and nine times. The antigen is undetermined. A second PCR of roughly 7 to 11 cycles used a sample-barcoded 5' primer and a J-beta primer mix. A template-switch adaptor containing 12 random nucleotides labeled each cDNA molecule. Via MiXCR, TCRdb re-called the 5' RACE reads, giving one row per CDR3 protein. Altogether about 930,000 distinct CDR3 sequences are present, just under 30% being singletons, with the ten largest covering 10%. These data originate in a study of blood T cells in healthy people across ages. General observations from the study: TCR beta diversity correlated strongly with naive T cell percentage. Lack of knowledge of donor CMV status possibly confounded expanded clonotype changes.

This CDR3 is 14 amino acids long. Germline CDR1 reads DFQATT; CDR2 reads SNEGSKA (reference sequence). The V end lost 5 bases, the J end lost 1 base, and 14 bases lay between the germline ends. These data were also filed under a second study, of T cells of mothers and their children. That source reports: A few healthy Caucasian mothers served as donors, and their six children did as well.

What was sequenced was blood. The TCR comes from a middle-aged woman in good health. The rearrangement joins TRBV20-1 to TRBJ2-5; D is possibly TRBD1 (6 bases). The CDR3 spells CSAFPGQSQETQYF. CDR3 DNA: TGCAGTGCTTTTCCTGGACAGAGCCAAGAGACCCAGTACTTC.